The next 22 T cell receptor beta chains were all read from a single sample in a study of blood T cell repertoires in COVID-19. The data were produced by immunoSEQ multiplex PCR, yet TCRdb's version contains in-frame clones alone and is incomplete. The profile shows a few hundred thousand clones, 85% to 90% of them singletons. Sequencing used PBMCs or T cells enriched from blood (not recorded which). These receptors all stem from a woman in her 50s with acute COVID-19.

The V and J genes are TRBV11-2 and TRBJ2-3, with 10 bases aligning to TRBD2. CDR3 size: 19 residues. Germline V gives CDR1 SGHAT, CDR2 FQNNGV. Trimming removed 2 bases from V and 5 bases from J; junction bases left unmatched: 16. The CDR3 nucleotides are TGTGCCAGCAGCTTATTCAGGGTTGGGGCTAGCGGGAGCCAAGATACGCAGTATTTT. Protein: CASSLFRVGASGSQDTQYF.

The chain has TRBV5-4 and TRBJ2-3; no firm D call. The CDR3 is 16 residues long. Trimming shortened V by 0 bases and J by 0 bases, and 11 bases separated the two germline ends. Germline-derived CDR1 and CDR2 are SGHNT and YYREEE (reference sequence). This CDR3 is CASSLARGASTDTQYF. For the CDR3, the DNA is TGTGCCAGCAGCTTGGCCCGTGGAGCTAGCACAGATACGCAGTATTTT.

The V and J genes are TRBV5-1 and TRBJ1-4; D is ambiguous. Trimming shortened V by 4 bases and J by 0 bases, and 13 bases separated the two germline ends. Per germline, CDR1 SGHRS and CDR2 YFSETQ. CDR3 length: 16 residues. CDR3 amino acids: CASSVAVLATNEKLFF. CDR3 bases: TGCGCCAGCAGCGTCGCGGTATTAGCAACTAATGAAAAACTGTTTTTT.

This clone was observed once. The CDR3 sequence is CASSLGQGNTEAFF. As DNA, the CDR3 is TGTGCCAGCTCACTAGGACAGGGCAACACTGAAGCTTTCTTT. V usage is TRBV18 and J usage is TRBJ1-1, with 8 positions matching TRBD1. This CDR3 has 14 amino acids. Per germline, CDR1 KGHSH and CDR2 LQKENI. The ends lost 4 bases at V and 2 bases at J; junction bases unmatched: 3.

The chain links TRBV30 to TRBJ1-6; 7 positions match TRBD1. The CDR3 consists of 16 residues. With V trimmed by 0 bases and J by 7 bases, 9 bases remained unmatched. Germline V gene sequence: CDR1 GTSNPN, CDR2 SVGIG (reference sequence). CDR3 region: CAWSVGGGLSNSPLHF. As DNA, the CDR3 is TGTGCCTGGAGTGTAGGAGGGGGCTTGTCCAATTCACCCCTCCACTTT.

The chain links TRBV4-3 to TRBJ1-3, with TRBD1 as a possible D gene (5 bases). CDR3 length: 15 residues. The V and J ends lost 0 bases and 6 bases respectively, with 12 bases between them. Per germline, CDR1 LGHNA and CDR2 YSLEER. The CDR3: CASSQDGNRLNTIYF. The CDR3 DNA reads as TGCGCCAGCAGCCAAGATGGGAACAGGTTAAACACCATATATTTT.

V gene TRBV1 combines with J gene TRBJ2-1; the table's TRBD2 call for D was not verified on the DNA. TRBV1 is noted as a pseudogene. The CDR3 consists of 14 residues. The CDR3 loop reads CTSSPSGTGHEQFF. In DNA, the CDR3 is TGCACCAGCAGCCCTAGCGGAACGGGTCATGAGCAGTTCTTC.

V and J are TRBV7-9 and TRBJ2-7; no clear D. This CDR3 has 12 amino acids. V was trimmed by 5 bases and J by 5 bases, leaving 10 bases between them. CDR1 is SEHNR, CDR2 FQNEAQ, per germline (reference sequence). The CDR3 coding sequence is TGTGCCAGCAGCGAGGCCCACAACGAGCAGTACTTC. Protein product: CASSEAHNEQYF.

The chain links TRBV11-1 to TRBJ1-1; D ambiguous. CDR1 is SGHAT, CDR2 FQDESV, per germline (reference sequence). The CDR3 length is 15 residues. The V end was cut by 3 bases, the J end by 6 bases, with 17 bases between. CDR3 amino acids: CASSFRGSPHPEAFF. CDR3 coding DNA: TGTGCCAGCAGCTTCCGGGGTTCCCCCCACCCTGAAGCTTTCTTT.

This clone is judged medium-sized. The V call is TRBV7-9, the J call TRBJ2-5; TRBD1 aligns across 7 bases. The CDR3 sequence is 14 residues long. The V and J ends lost 3 bases and 5 bases, in that order; junction bases with no gene match: 6. Looked up from germline, CDR1 is SEHNR and CDR2 is FQNEAQ (reference sequence). The CDR3 loop reads CASSLGDSGETQYF. The DNA of the CDR3 is TGTGCCAGCAGCTTGGGGGACAGTGGGGAGACCCAGTACTTC.

In this sample, this clone turned up once. The same CDR3 also results from other DNA sequences found in this sample. This chain uses TRBV28 with TRBJ1-2; tentative D call: TRBD1 (5 bases). This CDR3 has 12 amino acids. The germline CDR1 and CDR2 sequences are MDHEN and SYDVKM. The V end lost 6 bases, the J end lost 2 bases, and 7 bases lay between the germline ends. CDR3 sequence reads: CASSRQNYGYTF. The CDR3 DNA reads as TGTGCCAGCAGCCGACAGAACTATGGCTACACCTTC.

The CDR3 loop reads CASSLVGGYTF. CDR3 coding DNA: TGTGCCAGCAGCTTGGTCGGTGGCTACACCTTC. The V gene is TRBV5-6, the J gene TRBJ1-2; no definite D call. CDR1 SGHDT and CDR2 YYEEEE come from the germline V gene. Trimming cost V 0 bases and J 7 bases, with 4 bases left between them. This CDR3 spans 11 amino acids.

DNA of the CDR3: TGTGCCAGCAGCCAACAGGGCCCCAATCAGCCCCAGCATTTT. Its translation is CASSQQGPNQPQHF. V and J are TRBV2 and TRBJ1-5, with D perhaps TRBD1 (6 bases). The germline V gene has CDR1 SNHLY and CDR2 FYNNEI. V gave up 6 bases and J gave up 3 bases, with 12 bases separating them. The CDR3 is made up of 14 amino acids. The full variable domain, its missing parts supplied by reference TRBV2 and TRBJ1-5, is EPEVTQTPSHQVTQMGQEVILRCVPISNHLYFYWYRQILGQKVEFLVSFYNNEISEKSEIFDDQFSVERPDGSNFTLKIRSTKLEDSAMYFCASSQQGPNQPQHFGDGTRLSIL.

The J gene is TRBJ2-1, the V gene TRBV14, with unresolved D. Trimming left V 5 bases short and J 4 bases short, with 3 bases between. The V gene's germline CDR1 is SGHDN and CDR2 FVKESK. The CDR3 is made up of 11 amino acids. For the CDR3, the DNA is TGTGCCAGCAGCTCTTACAATGAGCAGTTCTTC. This codes for CASSSYNEQFF.

Here the CDR3 reads CASRGTPQETQYF. As DNA, the CDR3 is TGTGCCAGTAGGGGGACACCTCAAGAGACCCAGTACTTC. The chain recombines TRBV19 with TRBJ2-5, with TRBD1 as a possible D gene (6 bases). Germline V gene sequence: CDR1 LNHDA, CDR2 SQIVND (reference sequence). V was shortened by 6 bases and J by 2 bases, with 10 bases between the two germline ends. This CDR3 comprises 13 residues.

This chain joins TRBV28 and TRBJ1-5, with D unresolved. V lost 11 bases to trimming and J lost 4 bases, with 12 bases between them. CDR1 is MDHEN and CDR2 is SYDVKM in the germline V gene. CDR3 size: 12 residues. CDR3 sequence (DNA): TGTGCCTCACAGCTGCTAAATCAGCCCCAGCATTTT. It codes for CASQLLNQPQHF.

The chain uses TRBV5-1 and TRBJ2-5; D unresolved. With 0 bases removed from V and 0 bases from J, the gap between germline ends came to 6 bases. This CDR3 contains 14 residues. The V gene's germline CDR1 is SGHRS and CDR2 YFSETQ. The CDR3 protein is CASSLGGDQETQYF. The DNA of the CDR3 is TGCGCCAGCAGCTTGGGCGGAGACCAAGAGACCCAGTACTTC.

V and J are TRBV11-3 and TRBJ2-1; D gene ambiguous. The CDR3 sequence is 15 residues long. Per the germline V gene, CDR1 is SGHNT and CDR2 is YENEEA. Trimming cost V 1 base and J 0 bases, with 7 bases left between them. The CDR3 region is CASSLGLPSYNEQFF. Here the CDR3 DNA reads TGTGCCAGCAGCTTAGGGCTTCCCTCCTACAATGAGCAGTTCTTC.

V and J are TRBV30 and TRBJ1-5, with no clear D. The V end was cut by 1 base, the J end by 5 bases, with 9 bases between. The CDR3 covers 13 residues. CDR1 GTSNPN and CDR2 SVGIG come from the germline V gene (reference sequence). As DNA, the CDR3 is TGTGCCTGGAGTGGCCAGGCCGATCAGCCCCAGCATTTT. Translated, it gives CAWSGQADQPQHF.

The chain links TRBV5-1 to TRBJ2-5, with 11 positions matching TRBD2. V dropped 4 bases and J dropped 2; count of bases not matched to a gene: 7. The CDR3 is 16 residues long. CDR1 and CDR2 (germline): SGHRS, YFSETQ. CDR3 in DNA: TGCGCCAGCAGCCGGGGGACTAGCGGAATACAAGAGACCCAGTACTTC. This gives the protein CASSRGTSGIQETQYF.

This clone was counted only a few times. The rearrangement links TRBV28 to TRBJ1-5, with D perhaps TRBD1 (5 bases). The CDR3 has 16 amino acids. CDR1 and CDR2 (germline): MDHEN, SYDVKM. V was pared by 4 bases and J by 2 bases, with 15 bases between. The chain's CDR3 is CASSSKYEGGNQPQHF. The CDR3 DNA reads TGTGCCAGCAGTTCCAAATACGAAGGGGGCAATCAGCCCCAGCATTTT. Full variable domain (rest looked up from reference TRBV28 and TRBJ1-5): DVKVTQSSRYLVKRTGEKVFLECVQDMDHENMFWYRQDPGLGLRLIYFSYDVKMKEKGDIPEGYSVSREKKERFSLILESASTNQTSMYLCASSSKYEGGNQPQHFGDGTRLSIL.

The chain joins TRBV28 to TRBJ1-1; no reliable D call. This CDR3 comprises 15 residues. Trimming removed 4 bases at V and 6 bases at J, with 18 bases between. From germline, CDR1 is MDHEN and CDR2 SYDVKM. CDR3 coding DNA: TGTGCCAGCAGTTCCCCCACCCGGGGTTGGGCTGAAGCTTTCTTT. Residues: CASSSPTRGWAEAFF.